The present T cell receptor (beta chain) was sequenced within a study of T cells after yellow fever vaccination (dated by TCRdb to about 2019). Turning to the overall study: The SMART-Seq v4 Ultra Low Input RNA kit was used to prepare libraries from fractions with low cell numbers. Bulk TCR alpha and beta repertoires were sequenced longitudinally to track T-cell clones before and after primary and booster YFV17D yellow fever vaccination. Blood was drawn at multiple timepoints before and after primary and secondary immunization, with bulk PBMC replicates and cell subsets isolated. Two healthy male donors, one aged 18 to 29 and one aged 30 to 40 years, were included in the cohort. General conclusions and limits of the study: A small fraction of clonotypes appeared in both the CD4 and CD8 compartments, likely as a result of convergent recombination. Compared with the primary T-cell response, the secondary T-cell response was faster but weaker, reaching its peak on day 5 rather than on day 15. Because the study included only two donors, the extent to which the findings can be generalized is limited. Because abundant contaminating clonotypes from the bulk population could be contained in FACS-sorted repertoires, computational filtering was required. After the booster, most of the clones that had expanded following primary vaccination were detected again (approximately 95% of CD4 and 80% to 90% of CD8), which suggests that memory was broadly maintained.

This clonotype was picked up a small number of times. It lacks a known antigen. Nothing much larger sits one base from this clone, and base qualities are not available. Instrument used: Illumina NovaSeq 6000. Synthesis of TCR cDNA relied on 5'RACE template switching, a step that introduced a universal primer site along with unique molecular identifiers. Priming of cDNA synthesis was performed from both the TCR alpha and TCR beta constant segments. Two PCR steps were used to amplify libraries, with sample barcodes and sequencing adapters being added in the second step. Sequencing of libraries was done on Illumina HiSeq 2500 (2x100 bp) or NovaSeq (2x150 bp). In the source study's methods: MIGEC handled demultiplexing of reads and collapsing into UMI consensus sequences, while MiXCR performed V(D)J alignment. Using edgeR on replicate PBMC samples, clonotypes were called vaccine-responding if FDR was below 0.01 and the log2 fold change was above 5 up to day 15. Bulk clonotypes were assigned CD4 or CD8 identity according to which sequenced CD4 or CD8 repertoire held them at higher abundance. TCRdb trimmed the raw reads at Q25, called clones with MiXCR and kept productive beta chains. Here each entry gathers all rows of one CDR3 protein and keeps the most common genes and DNA. TCRdb's processing, not the authors', yielded these V and J calls. The sample table records 300,000 or so distinct CDR3 sequences; 8.5% to 10% of these occur just once. The top ten constitute about 3.7% of the sample.

The CDR3, cysteine through phenylalanine, is 15 amino acids long. Left in the record is the CDR3 DNA by itself, 45 bases read in frame from the first base. Per the germline V gene, LGHNA is the CDR1 and YSLEER is the CDR2. Deletion took 0 bases off V and 6 bases off J, with a span of 13 bases between the germline ends. This specimen's treatment or condition label, interpreted: live attenuated yellow fever vaccine strain. PBMCs were isolated from peripheral blood using a standard Ficoll-Paque protocol. CD4 and CD8 T-cell fractions were isolated with Dynabeads CD4 and CD8 positive selection kits. RNA was extracted with TriZol from bulk PBMCs, CD4 and CD8 fractions, and dextramer-positive and dextramer-negative fractions.

Here the sequenced sample was CD4+ T cells sorted from PBMCs, taken 5 days after the yellow fever booster vaccination. The rearrangement joined TRBV4-3 to TRBJ2-3; matching of 6 bases hints at TRBD2 as the D gene. The clonotype originates from a man younger than 35 who received the YFV17D yellow fever vaccine. The CDR3 has the sequence CASSQDGGITDTQYF. The nucleotide sequence reads TGCGCCAGCAGCCAAGATGGCGGGATTACGGATACGCAGTATTTT.